This T cell receptor beta chain emerged from a study of CD4 T cells in relation to SARS-CoV-2 and coronaviruses. This clone was recorded once. What it recognizes is unknown. Generated by immunoSEQ multiplex PCR, the TCRdb table keeps only in-frame clones and is missing some. In the table there are more than 55,000 clones, 86% of which are singletons. Study-wide points: According to naive versus memory sequencing, detected responses are memory recall, not newly primed. This crossreactivity analysis covered spike protein alone, no other viral proteins.

V was clipped by 5 bases and J by 8 bases, with 11 bases between them. Germline V CDR1 and CDR2: KGHDR, SFDVKD. The CDR3 spans 12 residues. CD4+ T cells from unexposed donors were obtained before the COVID-19 pandemic (2011-2018). Naive and memory CD4+ T cells came from enriched cryopreserved PBMCs. The chain employs TRBV24-1 and TRBJ1-2; no reliable D call. The receptor's source is a human donor in good health. The sample comprised memory CD4+ T cells from PBMCs. The CDR3, as DNA: TGTGCCACCAGTGGCGGCGTTAGCGGCTACACCTTC. Translated: CATSGGVSGYTF.